This T cell receptor (beta chain) derives from a study of Ad26.COV2.S vaccination and SARS-CoV-2 variants. About the research overall: By the intramuscular route, Ad26.COV2.S was given once, or twice 56 days apart. Regarding the study as a whole: The authors reported substantial breadth in spike-specific CD8+ and CD4+ T cell responses after vaccination. Analyses of TCR breadth and depth may have underestimated total T cell responses.

Germline V gene sequence: CDR1 MNHEY, CDR2 SVGAGI. This CDR3 region has 15 residues. V lost 0 bases to trimming and J lost 5 bases, with 11 bases between them. Assay: immunoSEQ multiplex PCR; the TCRdb copy retains only in-frame clones and omits some. The sample contains roughly 410,000 clones, about four fifths of which appear only once. Treatment meaning: 15 to 20 received Ad26.COV2.S at low or high dose, single or two shots; 5 received placebo; per-sample allocation not given. The investigators took samples on day 63 after the first vaccine or placebo injection. Expression of Wuhan-strain SARS-CoV-2 spike came from the Ad26 vector that formed the vaccine. Of note for this clone: Its antigen is unknown.

The chain links TRBV6-5 to TRBJ2-1, with unresolved D. The sequencing used peripheral blood, collected in a trial of Ad26.COV2.S vaccine versus placebo. The sequence was collected from a person between 18 and 59 years old who received the Ad26.COV2.S COVID-19 vaccine or a placebo. The DNA of the CDR3 is TGTGCCAGCAGTTACTCGAAAAACAGCAACAATGAGCAGTTCTTC. This sequence encodes CASSYSKNSNNEQFF.